These 21 T cell receptor beta chains were sequenced from one sample in a study of T cell clonality in common variable immunodeficiency. TCRdb's copy holds only in-frame clones and misses some; the assay was immunoSEQ multiplex PCR. This sample has 25,000 to 40,000 clones and no singletons, with about 3.8% in the ten largest. Input material: peripheral blood mononuclear cells. Every receptor here comes from a person aged 18 to 75 in good health.

This clone was detected ten times or more. The CDR3 goes on 3 residues after the read ends, and that part is filled in from the germline J gene. The chain uses TRBV7-8 and TRBJ2-2; 7 bases align to TRBD1. The CDR3 contains 14 residues. Looked up from germline, CDR1 is SGHVS and CDR2 is FQNEAQ. This CDR3 is CASSFGSGGEKLFF. The CDR3 DNA, read in part, is TGTGCCAGCAGCTTCGGGTCAGGGGGTGAAAAG.

This clone was seen many times. CDR3 DNA, as far as it was read: TGCAGTGCTAGGACTAGCGGGGGGGTTTTGACAGATACG. It specifies CSARTSGGVLTDT. The complete CDR3 protein is CSARTSGGVLTDTQYF. The genes are TRBV20-1 and TRBJ2-3; 14 bases agree with TRBD2. The CDR3 extends 3 residues past the end of the read, so its final part is completed from the germline J gene. With V trimmed by 3 bases and J by 3 bases, 5 bases remained unmatched. The CDR3 covers 16 residues. Germline V CDR1 and CDR2: DFQATT, SNEGSKA (reference sequence).

This clone was observed at least ten times. The CDR3 end is not reached by the read, which stops 3 residues before it; the germline J gene fills it in. This chain connects TRBV2 to TRBJ2-3, with 7 nucleotides matching TRBD2. The CDR3 is made up of 14 amino acids. The germline gives CDR1 SNHLY, CDR2 FYNNEI. The CDR3 is CASSEAALAETQYF. CDR3 bases read: TGTGCCAGCAGTGAAGCGGCGCTAGCGGAGACG. Full variable domain (outside the CDR3, taken from reference TRBV2 and TRBJ2-3): EPEVTQTPSHQVTQMGQEVILRCVPISNHLYFYWYRQILGQKVEFLVSFYNNEISEKSEIFDDQFSVERPDGSNFTLKIRSTKLEDSAMYFCASSEAALAETQYFGPGTRLTVL.

This clone appeared many times. Read coverage stops 3 residues before the CDR3 terminus; the germline J gene supplies the remainder. The chain uses TRBV4-2 and TRBJ2-4, with 8 bases aligning to TRBD1. The CDR3 is 16 amino acids. Germline values: CDR1 LGHNA, CDR2 YNFKEQ. Incomplete CDR3 DNA: TGTGCCAGCAGCCAAGAAAGCCACCTCAGGACAGGGAGT. Encoded protein: CASSQESHLRTGS. The full CDR3 reads CASSQESHLRTGSQYF.

In this sample, this clone turned up a few times. At one end, the junction sequence differs from germline, possibly due to a read error. The CDR3 goes on 3 residues after the read ends, and that part is filled in from the germline J gene. The chain has TRBV7-9 and TRBJ1-2, with 10 bases identical to TRBD1. Germline CDR1 is SEHNR and CDR2 is FQNEAQ (reference sequence). This CDR3 comprises 13 residues. The CDR3 region is CSSSFDGTGAYTF. The part of the CDR3 DNA that was read is TGTTCCAGCAGCTTTGACGGGACAGGGGCC. The complete variable domain, with remaining parts taken from reference TRBV7-9 and TRBJ1-2, reads DTGVSQNPRHKITKRGQNVTFRCDPISEHNRLYWYRQTLGQGPEFLTYFQNEAQLEKSRLLSDRFSAERPKGSFSTLEIQRTEQGDSAMYLCSSSFDGTGAYTFGSGTRLTVV.

This clone was found many times. The observed sequence ends 3 residues before the CDR3 terminus, with the missing tail filled in from the germline J gene. The V and J genes are TRBV4-1 and TRBJ1-4; D remains unclear. V gave up 0 bases and J gave up 7 bases, with 6 bases separating them. The CDR3 sequence is 13 residues long. Germline V CDR1 and CDR2: MGHRA, YSYEKL. The CDR3 DNA, read in part, is TGCGCCAGCAGCCAAGATCACGGTGAAAAA. Translated: CASSQDHGEK. The full-length CDR3 reads as CASSQDHGEKLFF.

This clone was found many times. At one end the junction does not follow the germline gene, possibly because of a read error. This CDR3 reads CASSQDIFPDGLEEKLFF. CDR3 DNA, as far as it was read: TGCGCCAGCAGCCAAGACATCTTCCCGGACGGACTTGAAGAAAAA. The chain employs TRBV4-2 and TRBJ1-4; D not resolved. The read gets to within 3 residues of the CDR3 end, and the germline J gene fills in the rest. Germline V CDR1 and CDR2: LGHNA, YNFKEQ. This CDR3 comprises 18 residues.

This clone showed up many times. The read finishes 3 residues shy of the CDR3 end, and the germline J gene is used to complete it. The V and J genes are TRBV7-6 and TRBJ2-2; D might be TRBD2 (7 bases). Germline assignment: CDR1 SGHVS and CDR2 FNYEAQ. The CDR3 runs to 15 residues. CDR3 sequence: CASSPGGGFNEKLFF. The covered CDR3 bases are TGTGCCAGCAGCCCGGGCGGGGGCTTTAATGAAAAG.

This clone was seen many times. The read terminates 3 residues ahead of where the CDR3 ends, so the germline J gene completes it. The chain joins TRBV5-1 to TRBJ2-1, with a weak D call TRBD1 (5 bases). CDR3 length: 14 amino acids. The ends were cut back, 0 bases at V and 2 bases at J, with 6 bases in the middle. From germline, CDR1 is SGHRS and CDR2 YFSETQ. The CDR3 bases that were read are TGCGCCAGCAGCTTGGACAGGCCCTACAATGAG. Residues: CASSLDRPYNE. The entire CDR3 protein is CASSLDRPYNEQFF.

About this clone itself: The CDR3 end lies 3 residues beyond the end of the read and is filled in from the germline J gene. This sequence joins TRBV20-1 and TRBJ1-5; perhaps TRBD1 as D (5 bases). The CDR3 sequence is 14 residues long. CDR1 is DFQATT, CDR2 SNEGSKA, per germline (reference sequence). Trimming took 3 bases from V and 3 from J, leaving 12 bases between them. The CDR3 bases that were read are TGCAGTGCTAGGAGCGGGGGATCCAATCAGCCC. It codes for CSARSGGSNQP. The whole CDR3 sequence reads CSARSGGSNQPQHF.

A note on this clone: This may arise from a read error, as a much more abundant clone is one base away. The read falls 3 residues short of the CDR3 end, and the missing part is taken from the germline J gene. Other DNA sequences from this sample encode an identical CDR3 as well. The chain has TRBV7-9 and TRBJ1-3, with a possible D match to TRBD1 (5 bases). The CDR3 is made up of 14 amino acids. Looked up from germline, CDR1 is SEHNR and CDR2 is FQNEAQ (reference sequence). The CDR3 DNA, read in part, is TGTGCCAGCAGCCGACAGAACTCTGGAAACACA. It encodes CASSRQNSGNT. The CDR3, in full, reads CASSRQNSGNTIYF.

This clone came up many times. The read falls 3 residues short of the CDR3 end, and the missing part is taken from the germline J gene. The chain carries TRBV5-6 and TRBJ2-7, with 8 bases fitting TRBD1. The CDR3 has 13 residues. Germline loops: CDR1 SGHDT, CDR2 YYEEEE. The trim removed 4 bases at V and 2 bases at J, leaving 2 bases unmatched. The CDR3 loop is CASSPDRAYEQYF. CDR3 DNA (partial): TGTGCCAGCAGCCCGGACAGGGCCTACGAG. The variable domain in full, with the rest retrieved from reference TRBV5-6 and TRBJ2-7, is DAGVTQSPTHLIKTRGQQVTLRCSPKSGHDTVSWYQQALGQGPQFIFQYYEEEERQRGNFPDRFSGHQFPNYSSELNVNALLLGDSALYLCASSPDRAYEQYFGPGTRLTVT.

There are many counts of this clone. The CDR3 loop is CASSLVALTYEQYF. CDR3 bases read: TGTGCCAGCAGCCTCGTAGCGCTAACCTACGAG. The chain employs TRBV5-5 and TRBJ2-7, with TRBD2 as a possible D gene (5 bases). The read ends 3 residues early relative to the CDR3; the germline J gene fills the gap. This CDR3 contains 14 residues. V was pared by 4 bases and J by 2 bases, with 13 bases between. Germline values: CDR1 SGHKS, CDR2 YYEKEE (reference sequence).

Note on this clone: The read terminates 3 residues before the CDR3 end, so the remaining end is supplied by the germline J gene. The chain is built from TRBV5-4 and TRBJ2-1, with 9 bases that match TRBD1. CDR3 size: 15 residues. The germline V gene has CDR1 SGHNT and CDR2 YYREEE (reference sequence). V trimming: 0 bases; J trimming: 5 bases; junction bases outside the gene matches: 3. CDR3 in amino acids: CASSLAGQGNNEQFF. Incomplete CDR3 DNA: TGTGCCAGCAGCTTGGCGGGACAGGGAAACAATGAG.

This clone was recorded at least ten times. The CDR3 is cut off 3 residues early in the read; its end comes from the germline J gene. This chain links TRBV5-1 with TRBJ2-5; 8 positions agree with TRBD2. The length of the CDR3 is 14 residues. Losses at the gene ends were 0 bases for V and 4 bases for J; bases not matched to a gene: 2. Germline-derived CDR1 and CDR2 are SGHRS and YFSETQ. The DNA read from the CDR3 is TGCGCCAGCAGCTTGGAACGGGGGGGAGAGACC. This translates into CASSLERGGET. The full CDR3 is CASSLERGGETQYF. Variable domain in full (rest from reference TRBV5-1 and TRBJ2-5): KAGVTQTPRYLIKTRGQQVTLSCSPISGHRSVSWYQQTPGQGLQFLFEYFSETQRNKGNFPGRFSGRQFSNSRSEMNVSTLELGDSALYLCASSLERGGETQYFGPGTRLLVL.

Ten or more counts support this clone. The observed sequence ends 3 residues before the CDR3 terminus, with the missing tail filled in from the germline J gene. At the DNA level, this CDR3 is encoded by other sequences in the same sample as well. This chain joins TRBV20-1 and TRBJ1-1; D is undetermined. There are 13 residues in the CDR3. V dropped 0 bases and J dropped 3 bases, with 8 bases sitting between them. CDR1 and CDR2 (germline): DFQATT, SNEGSKA (reference sequence). The CDR3 spells CSARETVYTEAFF. The CDR3 DNA, read in part, is TGCAGTGCTAGAGAAACAGTTTACACTGAA.

There are many counts of this clone. The read finishes 3 residues shy of the CDR3 end, and the germline J gene is used to complete it. This sequence joins TRBV20-1 and TRBJ2-2; 14 bases are shared with TRBD2. Looked up from germline, CDR1 is DFQATT and CDR2 is SNEGSKA (reference sequence). V shed 5 bases and J 5 bases; nucleotides not matched to a gene: 16. The CDR3 is 19 residues long. The CDR3 protein is CSAGSGTSGREALTGELFF. Incomplete CDR3 DNA: TGCAGTGCTGGATCCGGGACTAGCGGGAGAGAAGCGCTAACCGGGGAG.

This clone was picked up many times. The read falls 3 residues short of the CDR3 end, and the missing part is taken from the germline J gene. The chain links TRBV7-2 to TRBJ2-5; 9 bases agree with TRBD1. The CDR3 is made up of 15 amino acids. Germline trimming cut 2 bases from V and 5 bases from J; bases unmatched to any gene: 6. Germline CDR1 is SGHTA and CDR2 is FQGNSA. The sequenced CDR3 bases are TGTGCCAGCAGCTTATTGGGACAGGGTGGGGAGACC. This translates into CASSLLGQGGET. The whole CDR3 protein is CASSLLGQGGETQYF. Full variable domain (rest looked up from reference TRBV7-2 and TRBJ2-5): GAGVSQSPSNKVTEKGKDVELRCDPISGHTALYWYRQSLGQGLEFLIYFQGNSAPDKSGLPSDRFSAERTGGSVSTLTIQRTQQEDSAVYLCASSLLGQGGETQYFGPGTRLLVL.

In its sample, this clone was seen many times. The read ends 3 residues early relative to the CDR3; the germline J gene fills the gap. V usage is TRBV7-9 and J usage is TRBJ1-5; TRBD1 might be the D (5 bases). V lost 4 bases and J lost 2, with 9 bases in between. There are 14 residues in the CDR3. Per germline, CDR1 SEHNR and CDR2 FQNEAQ (reference sequence). The CDR3 bases that were read are TGTGCCAGCAGCTCGAGCAGGGGCAATCAGCCC. It is translated as CASSSSRGNQP. The full CDR3 protein reads CASSSSRGNQPQHF. The variable domain in full, with the rest retrieved from reference TRBV7-9 and TRBJ1-5, is DTGVSQNPRHKITKRGQNVTFRCDPISEHNRLYWYRQTLGQGPEFLTYFQNEAQLEKSRLLSDRFSAERPKGSFSTLEIQRTEQGDSAMYLCASSSSRGNQPQHFGDGTRLSIL.

This clone was counted many times. The read is 3 residues too short to cover the CDR3 end, so that end is filled in from the germline J gene. The chain uses TRBV20-1 and TRBJ1-2; weak D call: TRBD1 (6 bases). The CDR3 has 14 residues. CDR1 and CDR2 from the germline V gene are DFQATT and SNEGSKA (reference sequence). V was cut by 6 bases and J by 6 bases, with 20 bases left in between. CDR3 sequence reads: CSAAQGQSINGYTF. CDR3 bases read: TGCAGTGCGGCCCAGGGACAATCTATCAATGGC.

This clone was detected ten times or more. The CDR3 is CASSRWRALPRDTQYF. The part of the CDR3 DNA that was read is TGTGCCAGCAGCCGCTGGCGGGCCTTACCAAGAGATACG. The chain links TRBV7-8 to TRBJ2-3; TRBD2 might be the D (5 bases). The observed sequence ends 3 residues before the CDR3 terminus, with the missing tail filled in from the germline J gene. The germline V gene encodes CDR1 SGHVS and CDR2 FQNEAQ. The V end lost 5 bases, the J end lost 5 bases, and 20 bases lay between the germline ends. The CDR3 totals 16 residues.